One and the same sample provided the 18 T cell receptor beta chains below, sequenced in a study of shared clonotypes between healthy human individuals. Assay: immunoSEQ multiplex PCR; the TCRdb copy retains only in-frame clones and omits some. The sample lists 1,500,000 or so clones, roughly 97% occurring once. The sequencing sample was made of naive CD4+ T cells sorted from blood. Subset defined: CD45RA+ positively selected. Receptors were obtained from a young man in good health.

CDR3 sequence (DNA): TGTGCCAGCAGCCCTCAGGGGGACAGGGTTCTCTCCAATGAGCAGTTCTTC. Its protein product is CASSPQGDRVLSNEQFF. V usage is TRBV4-2 and J usage is TRBJ2-1; 9 bases agree with TRBD1. The CDR3 covers 17 residues. V lost 4 bases and J lost 6; bases outside the gene matches: 13. Germline loops: CDR1 LGHNA, CDR2 YNFKEQ.

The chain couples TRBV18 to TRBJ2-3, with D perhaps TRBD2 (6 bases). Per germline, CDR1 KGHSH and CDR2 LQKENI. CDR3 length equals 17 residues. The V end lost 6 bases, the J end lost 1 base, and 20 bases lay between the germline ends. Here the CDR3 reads CASSPNGGSGGTDTQYF. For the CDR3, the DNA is TGTGCCAGCTCCCCGAACGGCGGTAGCGGTGGCACAGATACGCAGTATTTT.

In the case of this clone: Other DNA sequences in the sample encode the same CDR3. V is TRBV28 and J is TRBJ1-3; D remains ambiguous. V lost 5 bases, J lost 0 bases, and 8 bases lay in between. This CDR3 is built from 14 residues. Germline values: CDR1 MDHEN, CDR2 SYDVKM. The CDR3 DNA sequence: TGTGCCAGCAGTCTTGTACCCTCTGGAAACACCATATATTTT. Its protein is CASSLVPSGNTIYF.

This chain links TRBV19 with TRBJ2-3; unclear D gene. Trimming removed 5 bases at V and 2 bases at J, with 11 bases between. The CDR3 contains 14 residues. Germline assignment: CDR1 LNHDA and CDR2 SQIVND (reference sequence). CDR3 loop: CASSPRVSTDTQYF. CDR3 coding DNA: TGTGCCAGTAGTCCCCGGGTTTCCACAGATACGCAGTATTTT.

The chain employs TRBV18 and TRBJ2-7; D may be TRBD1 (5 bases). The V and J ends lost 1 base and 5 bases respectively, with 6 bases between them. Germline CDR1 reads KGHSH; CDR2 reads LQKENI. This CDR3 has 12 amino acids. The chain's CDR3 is CASSPRGHEQYF. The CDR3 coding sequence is TGTGCCAGCTCACCACGGGGCCACGAGCAGTACTTC.

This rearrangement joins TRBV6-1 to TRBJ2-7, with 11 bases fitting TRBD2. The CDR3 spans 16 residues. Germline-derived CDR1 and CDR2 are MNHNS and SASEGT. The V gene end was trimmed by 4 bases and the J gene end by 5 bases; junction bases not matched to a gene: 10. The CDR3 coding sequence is TGTGCCAGCAGTGTGGTGGTAGCGGGAGGGGTAGACGAGCAGTACTTC. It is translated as CASSVVVAGGVDEQYF.

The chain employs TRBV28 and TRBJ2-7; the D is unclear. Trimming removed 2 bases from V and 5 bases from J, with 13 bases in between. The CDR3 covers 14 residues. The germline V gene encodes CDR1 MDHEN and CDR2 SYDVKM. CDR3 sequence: CASSLMGTGHEQYF. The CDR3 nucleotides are TGTGCCAGCAGTTTAATGGGAACTGGCCACGAGCAGTACTTC.

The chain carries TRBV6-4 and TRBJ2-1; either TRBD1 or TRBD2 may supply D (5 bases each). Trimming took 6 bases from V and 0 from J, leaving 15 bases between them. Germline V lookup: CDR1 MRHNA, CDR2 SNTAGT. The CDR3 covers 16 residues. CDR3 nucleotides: TGTGCCAGCAGCACTTTGGGACCGAGCTCCTACAATGAGCAGTTCTTC. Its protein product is CASSTLGPSSYNEQFF.

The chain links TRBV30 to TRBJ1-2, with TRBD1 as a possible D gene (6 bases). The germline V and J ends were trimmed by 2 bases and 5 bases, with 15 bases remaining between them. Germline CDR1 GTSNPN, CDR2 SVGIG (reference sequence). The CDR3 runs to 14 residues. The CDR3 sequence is CAWSLIRGGYGYTF. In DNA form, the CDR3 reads TGTGCCTGGAGTCTTATCAGGGGCGGGTATGGCTACACCTTC.

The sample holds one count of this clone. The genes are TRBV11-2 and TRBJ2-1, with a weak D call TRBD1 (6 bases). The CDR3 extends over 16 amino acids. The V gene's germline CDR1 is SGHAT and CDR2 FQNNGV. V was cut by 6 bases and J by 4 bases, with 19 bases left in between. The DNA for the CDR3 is TGTGCCAGCAGGGGGTTAACAGGGAGACAATACAATGAGCAGTTCTTC. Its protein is CASRGLTGRQYNEQFF.

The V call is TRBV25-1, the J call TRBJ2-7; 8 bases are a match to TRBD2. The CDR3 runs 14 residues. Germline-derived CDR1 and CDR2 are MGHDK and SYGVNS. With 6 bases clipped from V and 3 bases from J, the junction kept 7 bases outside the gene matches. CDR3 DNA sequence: TGTGCCAGCAGGCGGGGCGGGAGGTTCTACGAGCAGTACTTC. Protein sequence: CASRRGGRFYEQYF.

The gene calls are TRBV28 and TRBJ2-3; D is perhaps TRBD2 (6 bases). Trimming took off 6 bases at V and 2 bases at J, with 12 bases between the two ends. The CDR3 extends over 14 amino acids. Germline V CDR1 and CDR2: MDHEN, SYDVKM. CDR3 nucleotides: TGTGCCAGCAGCGAGGGAGGCCCCACAGATACGCAGTATTTT. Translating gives CASSEGGPTDTQYF.

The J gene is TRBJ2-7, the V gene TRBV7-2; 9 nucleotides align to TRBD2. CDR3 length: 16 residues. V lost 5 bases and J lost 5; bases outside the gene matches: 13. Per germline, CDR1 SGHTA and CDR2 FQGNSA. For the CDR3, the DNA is TGTGCCAGCAGCCTCGTCGGACTTAGCGGGAGCCACGAGCAGTACTTC. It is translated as CASSLVGLSGSHEQYF.

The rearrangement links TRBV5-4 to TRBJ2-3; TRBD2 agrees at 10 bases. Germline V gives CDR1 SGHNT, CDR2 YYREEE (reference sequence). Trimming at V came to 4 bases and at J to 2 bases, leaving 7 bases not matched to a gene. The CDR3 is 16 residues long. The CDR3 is CASSPIAGGSTDTQYF. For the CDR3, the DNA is TGTGCCAGCAGCCCAATAGCGGGAGGCTCCACAGATACGCAGTATTTT.

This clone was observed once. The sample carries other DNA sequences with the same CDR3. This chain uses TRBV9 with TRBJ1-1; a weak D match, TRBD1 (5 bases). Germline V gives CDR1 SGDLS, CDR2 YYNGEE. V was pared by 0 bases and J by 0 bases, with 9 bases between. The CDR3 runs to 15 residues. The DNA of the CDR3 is TGTGCCAGCAGCGTAGGGGGACGGATGAACACTGAAGCTTTCTTT. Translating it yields CASSVGGRMNTEAFF. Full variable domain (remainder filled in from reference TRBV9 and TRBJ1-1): DSGVTQTPKHLITATGQRVTLRCSPRSGDLSVYWYQQSLDQGLQFLIQYYNGEERAKGNILERFSAQQFPDLHSELNLSSLELGDSALYFCASSVGGRMNTEAFFGQGTRLTVV.

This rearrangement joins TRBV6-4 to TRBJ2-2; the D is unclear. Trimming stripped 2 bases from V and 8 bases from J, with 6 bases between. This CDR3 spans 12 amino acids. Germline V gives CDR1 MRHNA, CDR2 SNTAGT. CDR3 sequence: CASSDRSGELFF. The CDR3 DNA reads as TGTGCCAGCAGTGACAGGTCTGGGGAGCTGTTTTTT.

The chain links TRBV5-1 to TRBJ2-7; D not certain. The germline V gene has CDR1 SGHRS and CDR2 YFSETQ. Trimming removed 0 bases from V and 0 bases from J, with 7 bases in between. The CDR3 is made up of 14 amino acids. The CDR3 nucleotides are TGCGCCAGCAGCTTGGTACTTAACTCCTACGAGCAGTACTTC. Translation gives CASSLVLNSYEQYF.

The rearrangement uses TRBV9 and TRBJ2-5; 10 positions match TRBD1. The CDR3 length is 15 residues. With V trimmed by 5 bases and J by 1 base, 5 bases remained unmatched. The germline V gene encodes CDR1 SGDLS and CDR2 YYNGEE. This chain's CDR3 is CASSWTGGAQETQYF. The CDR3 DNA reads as TGTGCCAGCAGTTGGACAGGGGGAGCCCAAGAGACCCAGTACTTC.